This T cell receptor (beta chain) was documented in a study of chemoradiotherapy in HPV16-positive cancers. Produced via immunoSEQ multiplex PCR; TCRdb's table is partial and in-frame only. The sample lists about 8,900 clones, around 83% occurring once. CDR3 length equals 14 residues. Trimming took off 6 bases at V and 2 bases at J, with 15 bases between the two ends. Germline V gene data show CDR1 as SGHRS and CDR2 as YFSETQ. This clonotype was obtained from a human donor with HPV-associated anogenital cancer. The material sequenced was tumor tissue, taken from a patient who underwent chemoradiotherapy. The rearrangement joins TRBV5-1 to TRBJ2-7; D possibly corresponds to TRBD1 (5 bases). This CDR3 reads CASTGIGAPYEQYF. The CDR3 DNA follows: TGCGCCAGCACTGGGATTGGGGCCCCCTACGAGCAGTACTTC.